This TCR beta chain was sequenced in a study of identical twins. V was pared by 6 bases and J by 2 bases, with 2 bases between. CDR3 length: 11 amino acids. Germline V lookup: CDR1 SNHLY, CDR2 FYNNEI. MiXCR was run by TCRdb on the 5' RACE reads, yielding one entry per CDR3 protein. The sample includes some 300,000 distinct CDR3 sequences, about 12% seen only once; the top ten take around 7.8%. The same data also contributed to another study, on yellow fever vaccine responses in identical twins. That work states: Among the twins, the vaccine T cell response reportedly seemed partly convergent and partly personalized.

The sequence came from a woman under 30 in good health. The V and J genes are TRBV2 and TRBJ1-5; D is uncertain. The sample comprised CD8+ T cells sorted from blood. The CDR3 bases are TGTGCCAGCAGAGGCAATCAGCCCCAGCATTTT. Translating it yields CASRGNQPQHF. Supplemented by reference TRBV2 and TRBJ1-5, the full variable domain reads EPEVTQTPSHQVTQMGQEVILRCVPISNHLYFYWYRQILGQKVEFLVSFYNNEISEKSEIFDDQFSVERPDGSNFTLKIRSTKLEDSAMYFCASRGNQPQHFGDGTRLSIL.